Presented here are 19 T cell receptor beta chains from one specimen sequenced in a study of CD8 T cells in ankylosing spondylitis. Broader study findings: Apparently characteristic of ankylosing spondylitis blood was a TCR beta motif (under ten highly homologous variants).

No antigen has been assigned to these receptors. TCRdb re-derived calls from the 5' RACE reads in MiXCR, one entry per CDR3 protein. The repertoire holds about 400,000 distinct CDR3 sequences, with under 25% as singletons. The sequencing sample was made of blood, either unsorted or a sorted T cell fraction (not recorded which). These receptors originate from a male donor with ankylosing spondylitis.

There are many counts of this clonotype. The junction does not match germline at one end; this may be a read error. The rearrangement joins TRBV5-1 to TRBJ2-2; D remains ambiguous. This CDR3 has 12 residues. Germline assignment: CDR1 SGHRS and CDR2 YFSETQ. CDR3: CASSLNTGELFF. The DNA of the CDR3 is TGTGCCAGCAGCCTAAACACCGGGGAGCTGTTTTTT.

The CDR3 reads CASSPQTQQGNEQFF. The DNA for the CDR3 is TGTGCCAGCTCACCGCAAACGCAACAGGGCAATGAGCAGTTCTTC. The J gene is TRBJ2-1, the V gene TRBV18, with D possibly matching TRBD1 (6 bases). Between the trimmed V and J ends, which lost 3 bases and 6 bases, there was a span of 15 bases. Germline-derived CDR1 and CDR2 are KGHSH and LQKENI. The CDR3 is made up of 15 amino acids.

V usage is TRBV6-1 and J usage is TRBJ2-7; D is perhaps TRBD1 (6 bases). Germline lookup yields CDR1 MNHNS and CDR2 SASEGT. V was shortened by 2 bases and J by 5 bases, with 19 bases between the two germline ends. The CDR3 spans 16 residues. This chain's CDR3 is CASSERSLTGFDEQYF. The DNA of the CDR3 is TGTGCCAGCAGTGAACGGTCTTTGACAGGTTTCGACGAGCAGTACTTC.

The rearrangement links TRBV15 to TRBJ1-4; 8 nucleotides agree with TRBD1. CDR3 length: 18 residues. From germline, CDR1 is LNHNV and CDR2 YYDKDF (reference sequence). V shed 0 bases, J shed 3 bases, and the junction held 9 bases outside the gene matches. CDR3 amino acids: CATSRERRTGRPNEKLFF. The CDR3 DNA sequence: TGTGCCACCAGCAGAGAGAGAAGGACAGGGCGGCCTAATGAAAAACTGTTTTTT.

This chain uses TRBV6-1 with TRBJ2-7, with TRBD1 identical over 8 bases. This CDR3 is 15 amino acids long. Germline V lookup: CDR1 MNHNS, CDR2 SASEGT. The V segment lost 6 bases and the J segment 4 bases; nucleotides outside the gene matches: 11. The CDR3 loop reads CASRLNPGGGYEQYF. The CDR3 DNA is TGTGCCAGCAGACTCAACCCAGGGGGCGGGTACGAGCAGTACTTC.

In this sample, this clonotype turned up a few times. Here the CDR3 DNA reads TGTGCCAGCAGCCAAGAAGAGGCAGATACGCAGTATTTT. Translated: CASSQEEADTQYF. V usage is TRBV6-4 and J usage is TRBJ2-3, with D unclear. CDR3 length: 13 residues. Germline lookup yields CDR1 MRHNA and CDR2 SNTAGT. V dropped 6 bases and J dropped 4 bases, with 11 bases sitting between them.

CDR3 in amino acids: CSALDHNQPQHF. The CDR3 DNA reads as TGCAGTGCCCTCGACCACAACCAGCCCCAGCATTTT. This chain joins TRBV20-1 and TRBJ1-5, with D unresolved. Deletions cut 6 bases from V and 7 bases from J, with 13 bases between. The CDR3 contains 12 residues. Germline V lookup: CDR1 DFQATT, CDR2 SNEGSKA (reference sequence).

The CDR3 bases are TGTGCCAGCAGACGGACTAGCGGGAGGGCTAGCACAGATACGCAGTATTTT. It translates to CASRRTSGRASTDTQYF. This chain joins TRBV12-3 or TRBV12-4 and TRBJ2-3; 15 bases line up with TRBD2. This CDR3 comprises 17 residues. V trimming: 6 bases; J trimming: 0 bases; junction bases outside the gene matches: 4.

In the case of this clonotype: At one end, the junction sequence differs from germline, possibly due to a read error. V and J are TRBV2 and TRBJ1-1, with TRBD1 matching 7 bases. The CDR3 runs to 14 residues. CDR1 is SNHLY, CDR2 FYNNEI, per germline. CDR3 sequence reads: CASREEQGLAEAFF. The DNA of the CDR3 is TGTGCCAGCAGGGAAGAACAGGGGTTGGCTGAAGCTTTCTTT.

This clonotype was seen once. V and J are TRBV11-1 and TRBJ1-3; 9 bases are a match to TRBD1. The CDR3 is made up of 18 amino acids. Unmatched junction bases numbered 13, after V lost 3 bases and J lost 4 bases. CDR1 and CDR2 (germline): SGHAT, FQDESV (reference sequence). The CDR3: CASSFEGSGQGSGNTIYF. DNA for the CDR3: TGTGCCAGCAGCTTCGAAGGTTCGGGACAGGGATCCGGAAACACCATATATTTT.

The chain combines TRBV24-1 with TRBJ1-3, with TRBD1 identical over 9 bases. The V and J ends lost 11 bases and 2 bases, in that order; junction bases with no gene match: 3. The CDR3 is made up of 13 amino acids. The germline CDR1 and CDR2 sequences are KGHDR and SFDVKD. The CDR3 loop is CAKRTGAGNTIYF. The CDR3 bases are TGTGCCAAACGGACAGGGGCTGGAAACACCATATATTTT.

In nucleotides, the CDR3 is TGTGCCAGCAGTCAGTTCTCCGGGGGGCATGAGCAGTACTTC. Protein sequence: CASSQFSGGHEQYF. The chain has TRBV6-1 and TRBJ2-7; D possibly corresponds to TRBD2 (7 bases). The V gene's germline CDR1 is MNHNS and CDR2 SASEGT. Trimming pared 5 bases from V and 7 bases from J, leaving 18 bases between. There are 14 residues in the CDR3.

Only a few counts were recorded for this clonotype. The rearrangement links TRBV11-3 to TRBJ1-1; weak D call: TRBD1 (6 bases). CDR1 is SGHNT, CDR2 YENEEA, per germline. The CDR3 is made up of 16 amino acids. Between the trimmed V and J ends, which lost 4 bases and 8 bases, there was a span of 23 bases. For the CDR3, the DNA is TGTGCCAGCAGCTCCTTTTCCGGGGCCACAGGGAGGGAAGCTTTCTTT. Translation: CASSSFSGATGREAFF.

This clonotype was recorded a few times. The V and J genes are TRBV7-2 and TRBJ2-3, with a weak D call TRBD1 (5 bases). CDR3 length equals 15 residues. CDR1 and CDR2 (germline): SGHTA, FQGNSA. V was trimmed by 1 base and J by 2 bases, leaving 10 bases between them. The CDR3 sequence is CASSLDWGLTDTQYF. Written as DNA, the CDR3 is TGTGCCAGCAGCTTAGACTGGGGCCTCACAGATACGCAGTATTTT. Using reference TRBV7-2 and TRBJ2-3 for the parts outside the CDR3, the full variable domain is GAGVSQSPSNKVTEKGKDVELRCDPISGHTALYWYRQSLGQGLEFLIYFQGNSAPDKSGLPSDRFSAERTGGSVSTLTIQRTQQEDSAVYLCASSLDWGLTDTQYFGPGTRLTVL.

This chain links TRBV14 with TRBJ2-7; 15 bases are shared with TRBD2. Germline-derived CDR1 and CDR2 are SGHDN and FVKESK. CDR3 length: 20 residues. The junction had 15 bases not matched to a gene; V was cut back by 4 bases and J by 2 bases. CDR3 bases: TGTGCCAGCAGCCCTCTTAGGGGGGGACTAGCGGGAGGTTACGCCTACGAGCAGTACTTC. Amino acid sequence: CASSPLRGGLAGGYAYEQYF.

This clonotype was seen only a few times. This chain's CDR3 is CACSPGWAEETQYF. The CDR3 nucleotides read TGTGCCTGCTCTCCCGGTTGGGCAGAAGAGACCCAGTACTTC. The chain has TRBV30 and TRBJ2-5; D gene ambiguous. Per germline, CDR1 GTSNPN and CDR2 SVGIG (reference sequence). CDR3 length equals 14 residues. With 6 bases removed from V and 3 bases from J, the gap between germline ends came to 17 bases. Filled out from reference TRBV30 and TRBJ2-5, the complete variable domain reads SQTIHQWPATLVQPVGSPLSLECTVEGTSNPNLYWYRQAAGRGLQLLFYSVGIGQISSEVPQNLSASRPQDRQFILSSKKLLLSDSGFYLCACSPGWAEETQYFGPGTRLLVL.

This clonotype was observed at least ten times. V and J are TRBV29-1 and TRBJ2-3, with TRBD1 matching 7 bases. In germline, CDR1 is SQVTM, CDR2 ANQGSEA. V was pared by 4 bases and J by 2 bases, with 6 bases of the junction left unmatched. The CDR3 spans 14 residues. The CDR3 nucleotides read TGCAGCGTTGCACCGACAGGGATCACAGATACGCAGTATTTT. It codes for CSVAPTGITDTQYF.

This rearrangement joins TRBV12-3 or TRBV12-4 to TRBJ2-3; D tentatively fits TRBD1 or TRBD2 (5 bases each). This CDR3 has 17 amino acids. V gave up 3 bases and J gave up 2 bases, with 18 bases separating them. Here the CDR3 DNA reads TGTGCCAGCAGTTTCGTGGTGGTTCCGGGGCCCACAGATACGCAGTATTTT. Translating gives CASSFVVVPGPTDTQYF.

This clonotype has more than one count but fewer than ten. This rearrangement joins TRBV5-1 to TRBJ2-3; no clear D gene. CDR3 size: 15 residues. V was shortened by 0 bases and J by 6 bases, with 14 bases between the two germline ends. CDR1 is SGHRS and CDR2 is YFSETQ in the germline V gene. CDR3 sequence reads: CASSLGRTQADTQYF. The DNA of the CDR3 is TGCGCCAGCAGCTTGGGCAGGACCCAAGCGGATACGCAGTATTTT.